This T cell receptor (beta chain) was documented in a study of blood T cells in healthy people across ages (dated by TCRdb to about 2015). Describing the broader study: In model experiments, template switching captured roughly one uniquely barcoded TCR beta cDNA molecule for every two T cells. The donors were divided into four age groups: young (average around 17 years), middle-aged (roughly 42), aged (approximately 64) and long-lived (roughly 86). Using deep sequencing normalized with unique cDNA molecular identifiers, the study measured how TCR beta repertoire diversity changes with age. Two additional independent replicas of 1 million unique cDNA reads from the same blood draw were analyzed for two donors (one aged 18 to 29 and one aged 80 or older). Here is what the overall study found, with its caveats: Estimates of total diversity based on one million sequenced T cells were regarded as lower bounds and as underestimates. The long-lived group showed more naive CD4+ T cells, fewer expanded clones and increased TCR diversity than the aged group, suggesting age selection. Observed TCR beta diversity per million T cells fell roughly linearly with age, and a significant reduction was already apparent by age around 40. Since profiling was done on bulk unsorted PBMCs, naive and antigen-experienced compartments could not be conclusively compared. The percentage of naive T cells measured by flow cytometry correlated strongly with observed TCR beta diversity. Donor CMV infection status was unknown, potentially confounding age-related changes in expanded clonotypes.

In the case of this clonotype: Its specific antigen is unknown. Base-call qualities are not available, and no considerably larger clone is one nucleotide away.

The donors were a few dozen Caucasian individuals from Russia, aged roughly 6 to 100 years, who were systemically healthy. Around 9.8 milliliters of peripheral blood were collected from each donor into EDTA-treated Vacutainer tubes. Ficoll-Paque density-gradient centrifugation was used to isolate PBMCs, with at least 6.5 million per sample. Trizol reagent was used to extract total RNA from the PBMCs, yielding at least 6 micrograms per sample. For every donor, an aliquot of PBMCs went through flow cytometry to measure the percentages of naive CD45RAhigh/CD27high T cells. The library was generated by 5' RACE. For sequencing, an Illumina HiSeq 2500 was employed. A second PCR of about 7 to 12 cycles was performed with a sample-barcoded 5' primer and a J-beta primer mix. Each TCR beta cDNA molecule received a unique molecular identifier from a template-switch 5' adaptor carrying 12 random nucleotides. Each sample yielded at least 2.5 million CDR3-containing paired-end reads. First-strand cDNA synthesis was performed from all RNA using the Mint cDNA synthesis kit, with priming by a TRBC-specific oligonucleotide. All cDNA was treated with uracil-DNA glycosylase and then went through a first 18-cycle PCR with the universal primers M1SS and BC2_uni_R. The source study handled its data this way. For normalization, 1 million high-quality reads were randomly selected from each sample, with every read carrying a distinct molecular identifier. Instead of being binned into consensus sequences, reads with shared molecular identifiers were discarded. MiTCR, run with a Q25 quality threshold and the strictest error-elimination algorithm, handled CDR3 identification, clonotype clustering and error correction. A nonparametric unseen species model with Euler transformation was used to estimate lower-bound total TCR beta diversity. TCRdb applied fastp at Q25 and MiXCR to the public reads, then kept only in-frame beta chains. Duplicate CDR3 protein sequences are folded into a single record with the most common DNA and genes. TCRdb assigned the V and J calls; the authors' analysis was not used. The sample has 600,000 to 850,000 distinct CDR3 sequences on record, 20% to 25% of them singletons. 9.4% of the sample belongs to the ten largest clones.

This sample was also put to use in a study of T cells of mothers and their children. According to the second study: The donors were nine systemically healthy Caucasian individuals, made up of three mothers and their six children. cDNA synthesis consumed the entire amount of extracted RNA, loaded at 1.5 ug RNA in each 15 ul reaction. In the second PCR, the M1S primer added sample barcodes and 2-4 random nucleotides. Over 8.5 million TCR beta CDR3 reads were obtained for each mother, and around 2.7 million reads were obtained for each child. In both related and unrelated pairs, thymic selection shapes the output of TCR recombination in a similar way, with inherited differences having only a minor effect. Normalized repertoire overlap in related mother-child pairs was always slightly higher than in unrelated mother-child pairs, but the difference was never significant. With a sensitivity of approximately 100 clones per million clonotypes, no persistent microchimeric T cell clones were detected. Deep NGS was used in the study to compare the TCR beta repertoires of mothers and children and to look for features that separate related mother-child pairs from unrelated individuals. Mothers averaged about 40 +/- 4 years of age and children averaged about 10 +/- 4 years. After adapters were ligated using NEBNext reagents, the libraries underwent 100+100 nt paired-end sequencing on an Illumina HiSeq 2000. Mother and child libraries were prepared a month apart and sequenced in separate runs to prevent cross-contamination. For each donor, somewhere between roughly 450,000 and 2,000,000 distinct TCR beta clonotypes were identified. Naive TCR beta clonotypes were estimated from low-frequency clonotypes matched to each donor's FACS-determined naive share, without sorting.

The TCR comes from a boy between 10 and 17 years old in good health. Sequenced: blood.

The nucleotides read TGTGCCAGCACCTACTGGGAGCGGGGGGCGAATTCGAACACCGGGGAGCTGTTTTTT. Its protein is CASTYWERGANSNTGELFF. This receptor chain uses TRBV6-5 and TRBJ2-2, and TRBD2 aligns with 9 junction nucleotides. V and J are trimmed by 7 bases and 0 bases, and the gene matches miss 15 bases of the junction. Reading from cysteine to phenylalanine, the CDR3 counts 19 amino acids. Only the CDR3 part of the read is kept: 57 bases, read in frame from the first base. The germline V gene sets CDR1 to MNHEY and CDR2 to SVGAGI.